This TCR beta chain was observed in a study of blood T cell repertoires in COVID-19. About the study: From the United States, Italy and Spain came samples of acute and convalescent COVID-19. PBMCs, B-cell-depleted T cells, or T cells provided the cDNA or gDNA that made up the material.

As processed by the authors: Using reference gene primer amplification, nucleated cell counts were estimated. Assay used: immunoSEQ multiplex PCR; TCRdb lists only in-frame clones, some missing. V and J calls and clone size come straight from that table; D and trimming were deduced from the DNA. The table records 250,000 or so clones, around 90% of them present only once. The sequenced material came from peripheral blood. This sequence was found in a woman between 40 and 55 years old who had recovered from COVID-19.

CDR3 region: CASSLGDSGANVLTF. CDR3 bases: TGTGCCAGCAGCCTCGGGGATTCTGGGGCCAACGTCCTGACTTTC. The chain couples TRBV7-3 to TRBJ2-6, with TRBD2 as a possible D gene (5 bases). This CDR3 comprises 15 residues. V lost 5 bases and J 1 base, leaving 9 bases between the germline ends. Germline CDR1 is SGHTA and CDR2 is FQGTGA.